This T cell receptor (beta chain) was recorded in a study of cytomegalovirus exposure and HLA in healthy donors. Findings and caveats of the study: In vitro data verified a few CMV-associated chains as specific for CMV antigens. One cluster of highly shared sequence variants probably arose as a sequencing artifact. The study designated fewer than 200 TCR beta chains cytomegalovirus-associated.

The PCR used 60 Vbeta and 13 Jbeta primers. Method: immunoSEQ multiplex PCR; TCRdb's copy keeps in-frame clones and lacks some. The data hold some 150,000 clones, with around 74% observed a single time. With regard to this clone: Its cognate antigen is unknown.

CDR3 size: 14 residues. With 5 bases removed from V and 1 base from J, the gap between germline ends came to 11 bases. Germline-derived CDR1 and CDR2 are MNHEY and SMNVEV (reference sequence). This sequence originates from a female donor in good health and CMV-seronegative. The sequenced sample consisted of PBMCs. This chain joins TRBV27 and TRBJ1-1; no reliable D call. The CDR3 DNA reads as TGTGCCAGCAGTCGGGGTTGGGAGAACACTGAAGCTTTCTTT. Translation: CASSRGWENTEAFF.